This TCR beta chain stems from a study of T cells in Graves' hyperthyroidism and ophthalmopathy. This clonotype was counted between two and nine times. Diagnoses used clinical symptoms, serum thyroxine and TRAb, thyroid ultrasound and orbital computed tomography. PBMCs were sourced from over 8.5 ml fresh peripheral blood. The CDR3 consists of 13 residues. The V end lost 6 bases, the J end lost 5 bases, and 13 bases lay between the germline ends. Per germline, CDR1 LNHDA and CDR2 SQIVND (reference sequence). The investigators amplified TCR beta CDR3 regions from RNA transcripts. A set of HTBI primers served as the primers for a first-round RT-PCR of the TCR CDR3. MiXCR, applied by TCRdb to the multiplex PCR reads, yields one record per CDR3 protein. The sample holds about 340,000 distinct CDR3 sequences, roughly a fifth seen once.

This rearrangement joins TRBV19 to TRBJ2-5; maybe TRBD2 (7 bases). The receptor was isolated from a woman in her forties or fifties with Graves' hyperthyroidism. Sequenced material: blood. CDR3 DNA sequence: TGTGCCAGTAGAAGGACTAGGGGGGAGACCCAGTACTTC. Translating it yields CASRRTRGETQYF.